This T cell receptor beta chain originates from a study of blood T cell repertoires in COVID-19. About the research overall: There were acute and convalescent COVID-19 samples, and they came from the United States, Italy and Spain. In each case, the material was cDNA or gDNA derived from T cells, B-cell-depleted T cells, or PBMCs.

Seattle patients were enrolled while actively infected and followed longitudinally. The germline CDR1 and CDR2 sequences are LNHNV and YYDKDF (reference sequence). V trimming: 3 bases; J trimming: 5 bases; junction bases outside the gene matches: 4. The CDR3 runs 15 residues. Under the authors' procedure: Estimates of nucleated cell counts were drawn from the amplification of reference gene primers. The table came from immunoSEQ multiplex PCR; TCRdb's copy has only in-frame clones and leaves some out. V and J calls plus clone size are reproduced from that table; the DNA served to infer D and trimming. The sample yields some 140,000 clones, approximately 85% seen once.

The chain couples TRBV15 to TRBJ1-4, with 9 bases matching TRBD1. The sequence was collected from a man in his sixties with COVID-19, enrolled during active disease. The material sequenced was peripheral blood. The CDR3 loop reads CATSRTGTGNEKLFF. In DNA, the CDR3 is TGTGCCACCAGCAGGACAGGGACAGGGAATGAAAAACTGTTTTTT.